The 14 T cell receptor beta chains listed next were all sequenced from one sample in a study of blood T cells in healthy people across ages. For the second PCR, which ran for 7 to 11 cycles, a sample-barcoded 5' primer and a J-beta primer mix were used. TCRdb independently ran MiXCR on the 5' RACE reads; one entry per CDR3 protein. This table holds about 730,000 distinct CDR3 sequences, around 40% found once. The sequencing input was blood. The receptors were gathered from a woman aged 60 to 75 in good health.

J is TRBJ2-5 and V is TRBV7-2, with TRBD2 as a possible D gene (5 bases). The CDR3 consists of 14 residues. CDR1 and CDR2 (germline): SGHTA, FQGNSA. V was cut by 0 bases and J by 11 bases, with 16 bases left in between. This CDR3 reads CASSLAGGEKEQYF. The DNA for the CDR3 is TGTGCCAGCAGCTTAGCTGGAGGAGAGAAAGAGCAGTACTTC.

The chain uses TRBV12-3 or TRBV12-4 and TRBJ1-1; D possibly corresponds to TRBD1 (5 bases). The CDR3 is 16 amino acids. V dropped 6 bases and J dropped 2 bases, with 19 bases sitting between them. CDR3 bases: TGTGCCAGCAGACACGGCCGGGGGGGATCCAACACTGAAGCTTTCTTT. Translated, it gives CASRHGRGGSNTEAFF.

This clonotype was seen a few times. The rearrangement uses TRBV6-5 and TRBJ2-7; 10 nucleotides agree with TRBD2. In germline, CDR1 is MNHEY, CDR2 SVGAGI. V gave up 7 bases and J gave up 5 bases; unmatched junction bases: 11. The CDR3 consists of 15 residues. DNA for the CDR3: TGTGCCAGCAACCCCTTAAGGACTAGCGGCGACGAGCAGTACTTC. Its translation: CASNPLRTSGDEQYF.

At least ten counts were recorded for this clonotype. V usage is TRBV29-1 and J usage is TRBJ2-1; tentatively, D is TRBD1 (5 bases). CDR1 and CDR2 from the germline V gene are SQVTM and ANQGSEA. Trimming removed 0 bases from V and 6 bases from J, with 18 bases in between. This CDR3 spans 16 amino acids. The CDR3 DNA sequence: TGCAGCGTTGAAGATCCTAGGGGTCTCTTAGTCAATGAGCAGTTCTTC. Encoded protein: CSVEDPRGLLVNEQFF.

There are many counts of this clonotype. CDR3 region: CSVEDLRQDGEQYF. In DNA form, the CDR3 reads TGCAGCGTTGAAGATCTTCGACAGGATGGCGAGCAGTACTTC. The rearrangement links TRBV29-1 to TRBJ2-7, with D possibly matching TRBD1 (6 bases). The germline gives CDR1 SQVTM, CDR2 ANQGSEA. This CDR3 spans 14 amino acids. Between the trimmed V and J ends, which lost 0 bases and 6 bases, there was a span of 15 bases.

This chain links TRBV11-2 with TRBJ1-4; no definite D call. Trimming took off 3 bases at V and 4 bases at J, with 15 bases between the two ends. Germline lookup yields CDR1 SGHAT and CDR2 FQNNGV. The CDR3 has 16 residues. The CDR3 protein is CASSLGKQSFNEKLFF. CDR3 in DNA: TGTGCCAGCAGCTTGGGGAAGCAGAGCTTTAATGAAAAACTGTTTTTT.

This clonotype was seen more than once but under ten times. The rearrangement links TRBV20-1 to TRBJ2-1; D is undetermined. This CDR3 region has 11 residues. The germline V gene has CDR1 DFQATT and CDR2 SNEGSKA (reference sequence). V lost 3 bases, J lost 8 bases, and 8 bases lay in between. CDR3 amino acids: CSARVGDEQFF. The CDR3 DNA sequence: TGCAGTGCTAGGGTGGGCGATGAGCAGTTCTTC.

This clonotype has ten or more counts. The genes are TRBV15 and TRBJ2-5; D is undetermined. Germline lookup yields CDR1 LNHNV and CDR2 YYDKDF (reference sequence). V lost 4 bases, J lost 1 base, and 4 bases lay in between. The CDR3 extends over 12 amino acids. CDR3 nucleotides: TGTGCCACCAGCACCCCCCAAGAGACCCAGTACTTC. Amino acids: CATSTPQETQYF.

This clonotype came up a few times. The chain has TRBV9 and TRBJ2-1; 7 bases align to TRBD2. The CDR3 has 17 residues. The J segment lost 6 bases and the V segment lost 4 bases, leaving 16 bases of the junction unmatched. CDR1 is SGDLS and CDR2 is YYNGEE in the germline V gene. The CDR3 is CASSPPRGSGVANEQFF. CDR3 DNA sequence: TGTGCCAGCAGCCCCCCCCGTGGCAGCGGGGTTGCCAATGAGCAGTTCTTC.

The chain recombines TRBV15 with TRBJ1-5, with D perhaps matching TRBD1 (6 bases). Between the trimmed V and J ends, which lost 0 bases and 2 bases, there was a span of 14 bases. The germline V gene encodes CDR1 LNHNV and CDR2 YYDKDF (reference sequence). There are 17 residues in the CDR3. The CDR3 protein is CATSRDHLGGGNQPQHF. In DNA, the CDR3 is TGTGCCACCAGCAGAGATCATTTGGGGGGCGGCAATCAGCCCCAGCATTTT.

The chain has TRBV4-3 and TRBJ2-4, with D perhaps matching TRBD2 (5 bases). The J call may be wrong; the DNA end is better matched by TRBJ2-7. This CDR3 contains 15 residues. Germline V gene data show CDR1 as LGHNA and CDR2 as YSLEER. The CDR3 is CASSQMSGGYYEQYF. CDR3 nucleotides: TGCGCCAGCAGCCAAATGTCTGGCGGGTACTACGAGCAGTACTTC.

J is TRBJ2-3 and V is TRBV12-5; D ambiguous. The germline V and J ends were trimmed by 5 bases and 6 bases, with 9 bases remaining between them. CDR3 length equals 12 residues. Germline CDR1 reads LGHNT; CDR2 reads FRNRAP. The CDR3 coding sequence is TGTGCTAGTGGTACTTTAGGGGATACGCAGTATTTT. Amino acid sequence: CASGTLGDTQYF.

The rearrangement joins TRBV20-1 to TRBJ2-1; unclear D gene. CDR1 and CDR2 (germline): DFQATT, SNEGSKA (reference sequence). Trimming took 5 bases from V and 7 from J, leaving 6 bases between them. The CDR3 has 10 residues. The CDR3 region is CSALWNEQFF. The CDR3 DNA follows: TGCAGTGCTCTTTGGAATGAGCAGTTCTTC.

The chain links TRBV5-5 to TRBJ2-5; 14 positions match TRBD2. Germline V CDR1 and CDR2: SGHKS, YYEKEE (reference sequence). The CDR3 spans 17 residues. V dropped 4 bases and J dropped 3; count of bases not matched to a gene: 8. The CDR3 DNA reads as TGTGCCAGCAGCGCCGGGACTAGCGGGAGAGCGGAAGAGACCCAGTACTTC. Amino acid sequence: CASSAGTSGRAEETQYF.